A single sample is the source of the 27 T cell receptor beta chains below, sequenced in a study of shared clonotypes between healthy human individuals. Profiled with immunoSEQ multiplex PCR; TCRdb holds only in-frame clones, not every one. The sample has over 800,000 clones, 92% seen once. CD45RO negativity and positive selection for CCR7 defined naive CD8 cells, a population that excluded terminally differentiated effector memory CD45RA+ cells. Specimen: naive CD8+ T cells sorted from blood. These receptors originate from a man aged 25-45 years in good health.

This clone has more than one count but fewer than ten. The CDR3 loop is CASGQGVSEAFF. CDR3 sequence (DNA): TGTGCCAGCGGGCAGGGTGTGTCTGAAGCTTTCTTT. V and J are TRBV7-9 and TRBJ1-1; D is possibly TRBD1 (5 bases). From germline, CDR1 is SEHNR and CDR2 FQNEAQ (reference sequence). This CDR3 contains 12 residues. The V gene lost 8 bases and the J gene lost 6 bases, with 13 bases spanning the gap.

The chain couples TRBV7-9 to TRBJ2-3; possibly TRBD2 for D (5 bases). V was clipped by 4 bases and J by 0 bases, with 14 bases between them. This CDR3 is built from 16 residues. Germline values: CDR1 SEHNR, CDR2 FQNEAQ (reference sequence). CDR3 sequence reads: CASSSLRVPSTDTQYF. CDR3 nucleotide sequence: TGTGCCAGCAGCTCCTTGAGGGTTCCGAGCACAGATACGCAGTATTTT.

The rearrangement uses TRBV27 and TRBJ2-7; tentatively, D is TRBD1 or TRBD2 (5 bases each). The CDR3 totals 17 residues. Trimming took 1 base from V and 0 from J, leaving 16 bases between them. Germline CDR1 and CDR2: MNHEY and SMNVEV (reference sequence). The CDR3 region is CASSLYYGGPSSYEQYF. CDR3 bases: TGTGCCAGCAGTTTATATTATGGGGGACCGAGCTCCTACGAGCAGTACTTC.

The CDR3 DNA follows: TGTGCCAGCAGTGAAGACGGACGGGGCTACACCTTC. Translation gives CASSEDGRGYTF. The chain has TRBV25-1 and TRBJ1-2; unclear D gene. Trimming took 2 bases from V and 8 from J, leaving 9 bases between them. CDR3 length equals 12 residues. Germline-derived CDR1 and CDR2 are MGHDK and SYGVNS.

This clone is a singleton in its sample. The V gene is TRBV19, the J gene TRBJ1-3; a weak D match, TRBD1 (5 bases). The V and J ends lost 7 bases and 6 bases respectively, with 16 bases between them. There are 14 residues in the CDR3. Germline CDR1 LNHDA, CDR2 SQIVND (reference sequence). Here the CDR3 reads CASKTLGTANTIYF. CDR3 nucleotides: TGTGCCAGTAAAACGCTGGGGACGGCAAACACCATATATTTT.

The gene calls are TRBV19 and TRBJ2-7; D call uncertain. The CDR3 totals 14 residues. V dropped 2 bases and J dropped 7 bases, with 15 bases sitting between them. Germline values: CDR1 LNHDA, CDR2 SQIVND (reference sequence). In DNA, the CDR3 is TGTGCCAGTAGTATAAGATTATGGGCTTTGGAGCAGTACTTC. It yields the protein CASSIRLWALEQYF.

There are a few counts of this clone. The V gene is TRBV7-9, the J gene TRBJ2-7; D unresolved. Per germline, CDR1 SEHNR and CDR2 FQNEAQ (reference sequence). The CDR3 is 12 residues long. Trimming cost V 5 bases and J 4 bases, with 9 bases left between them. The DNA of the CDR3 is TGTGCCAGCAGCGTCCTTCCATACGAGCAGTACTTC. Translated, it gives CASSVLPYEQYF. Based on the CDR3 plus reference TRBV7-9 and TRBJ2-7, the full variable domain is DTGVSQNPRHKITKRGQNVTFRCDPISEHNRLYWYRQTLGQGPEFLTYFQNEAQLEKSRLLSDRFSAERPKGSFSTLEIQRTEQGDSAMYLCASSVLPYEQYFGPGTRLTVT.

J is TRBJ2-2 and V is TRBV9; D tentatively reads TRBD1 or TRBD2 (6 bases each). The germline V and J ends were trimmed by 6 bases and 5 bases, with 20 bases remaining between them. CDR1 SGDLS and CDR2 YYNGEE come from the germline V gene. This CDR3 is built from 16 residues. CDR3 sequence reads: CASNERGGGGTGELFF. The CDR3 DNA sequence: TGTGCCAGCAACGAACGAGGGGGAGGAGGGACCGGGGAGCTGTTTTTT.

This chain connects TRBV2 to TRBJ1-1; perhaps TRBD1 as D (5 bases). CDR1 and CDR2 (germline): SNHLY, FYNNEI. V was cut by 8 bases and J by 0 bases, with 19 bases left in between. The CDR3 runs to 16 residues. The CDR3, as DNA: TGTGCCAGCGCTCCGAGGGGAGGTACTATGAACACTGAAGCTTTCTTT. This translates into CASAPRGGTMNTEAFF.

The V call is TRBV7-9, the J call TRBJ2-1; D is unclear. The germline V gene has CDR1 SEHNR and CDR2 FQNEAQ (reference sequence). The CDR3 sequence is 15 residues long. Trimming removed 2 bases from V and 4 bases from J, with 12 bases in between. For the CDR3, the DNA is TGTGCCAGCAGCTTACCTACCGGGTCTTACAATGAGCAGTTCTTC. It translates to CASSLPTGSYNEQFF.

J is TRBJ2-3 and V is TRBV28, with a tentative D call TRBD1 (5 bases). The V end was cut by 6 bases, the J end by 2 bases, with 18 bases between. Germline loops: CDR1 MDHEN, CDR2 SYDVKM. CDR3 length equals 16 residues. CDR3: CASRTSTVKTTDTQYF. CDR3 coding DNA: TGTGCCAGCAGAACCTCGACAGTAAAAACCACAGATACGCAGTATTTT.

The CDR3: CASSLSWVLAGQGEQFF. As DNA, the CDR3 is TGTGCCAGCAGCTTAAGTTGGGTTCTAGCGGGGCAGGGTGAGCAGTTCTTC. This rearrangement joins TRBV7-6 to TRBJ2-1; 9 bases are shared with TRBD2. The junction had 14 bases not matched to a gene; V was cut back by 2 bases and J by 9 bases. The length of the CDR3 is 17 residues. Germline values: CDR1 SGHVS, CDR2 FNYEAQ.

This CDR3 is CASSFSLGGSQERELYNEQFF. The CDR3 nucleotides read TGTGCCAGCAGTTTTTCGCTGGGGGGCAGCCAGGAGCGGGAGTTGTACAATGAGCAGTTCTTC. The gene calls are TRBV28 and TRBJ2-1; 8 positions agree with TRBD2. There are 21 residues in the CDR3. Germline-derived CDR1 and CDR2 are MDHEN and SYDVKM. After removal of 3 bases from V and 4 bases from J, the junction contained 23 bases not matched to a gene.

The CDR3 nucleotides are TGTGCCAGCAGCCTCCCAGGGACAGGAGTATTTAACACTGAAGCTTTCTTT. It is translated as CASSLPGTGVFNTEAFF. This rearrangement joins TRBV14 to TRBJ1-1; 8 nucleotides match TRBD1. The germline V gene encodes CDR1 SGHDN and CDR2 FVKESK. The V gene end was trimmed by 4 bases and the J gene end by 2 bases; junction bases not matched to a gene: 12. The CDR3 is made up of 17 amino acids.

This chain uses TRBV11-2 with TRBJ2-5; D may be TRBD2 (6 bases). V shed 5 bases and J shed 1 base, with 11 bases lying between them. Germline CDR1 and CDR2: SGHAT and FQNNGV. The CDR3 sequence is 14 residues long. The CDR3 DNA follows: TGTGCCAGCAGCCCCCGGGACTTCCAAGAGACCCAGTACTTC. Protein: CASSPRDFQETQYF.

The V and J genes are TRBV5-1 and TRBJ1-1, with D possibly TRBD1 on 6 matching bases. The CDR3 is 19 amino acids. Trimming cost V 2 bases and J 1 base, with 24 bases left between them. CDR1 and CDR2 from the germline V gene are SGHRS and YFSETQ. CDR3 protein: CASSLGGTSTSRWNTEAFF. CDR3 nucleotides: TGCGCCAGCAGCTTAGGGGGAACGTCGACATCGCGCTGGAACACTGAAGCTTTCTTT.

V gene TRBV9 combines with J gene TRBJ2-3, with a weak D call TRBD1 (6 bases). Trimming took off 3 bases at V and 4 bases at J, with 9 bases between the two ends. Germline V gives CDR1 SGDLS, CDR2 YYNGEE. CDR3 size: 13 residues. CDR3 DNA: TGTGCCAGCAGCGAACAGGGCGCAGATACGCAGTATTTT. Its protein is CASSEQGADTQYF.

The rearrangement joins TRBV11-2 to TRBJ2-5; 9 bases match TRBD2. The CDR3 has 18 residues. Germline V gene sequence: CDR1 SGHAT, CDR2 FQNNGV. J was trimmed by 2 bases and V by 0 bases; bases with no gene match: 10. CDR3 sequence (DNA): TGTGCCAGCAGCTTAGATTTTACCACTAGCGGGCCGCAAGAGACCCAGTACTTC. This encodes CASSLDFTTSGPQETQYF.

The chain is built from TRBV13 and TRBJ2-3; D not certain. The V gene lost 4 bases and the J gene lost 3 bases, with 8 bases spanning the gap. CDR1 is PRHDT, CDR2 FYEKMQ, per germline (reference sequence). The CDR3 contains 13 residues. The CDR3 DNA reads TGTGCCAGCAGCTACCCTGTTACAGATACGCAGTATTTT. This translates into CASSYPVTDTQYF.

This chain links TRBV11-2 with TRBJ1-1; 8 nucleotides match TRBD1. J was trimmed by 3 bases and V by 11 bases; bases with no gene match: 14. CDR1 and CDR2 (germline): SGHAT, FQNNGV. CDR3 length: 15 residues. The chain's CDR3 is CASGGQGARDTEAFF. The DNA of the CDR3 is TGTGCCTCTGGGGGGCAGGGGGCGAGGGACACTGAAGCTTTCTTT.

The V call is TRBV11-3, the J call TRBJ2-5; 13 bases are shared with TRBD2. After removal of 2 bases from V and 1 base from J, the junction contained 1 base not matched to a gene. The CDR3 sequence is 16 residues long. Germline V gene lookup returns CDR1 SGHNT and CDR2 YENEEA. Here the CDR3 reads CASSLRTSGSQETQYF. Written as DNA, the CDR3 is TGTGCCAGCAGCTTAAGGACTAGCGGGAGCCAAGAGACCCAGTACTTC.

CDR3 amino acids: CASSPTAPGGNQPQHF. The CDR3 DNA reads as TGCGCCAGCAGCCCCACAGCCCCCGGAGGCAATCAGCCCCAGCATTTT. The chain carries TRBV4-1 and TRBJ1-5, with D uncertain. Germline assignment: CDR1 MGHRA and CDR2 YSYEKL. This CDR3 comprises 16 residues. The ends were cut back, 4 bases at V and 2 bases at J, with 15 bases in the middle.

The rearrangement links TRBV6-5 to TRBJ1-1; D is ambiguous. CDR1 and CDR2 (germline): MNHEY, SVGAGI. The germline V and J ends were trimmed by 2 bases and 10 bases, with 11 bases remaining between them. This CDR3 comprises 12 residues. CDR3 sequence: CASSYDGYVAFF. For the CDR3, the DNA is TGTGCCAGCAGTTACGACGGCTACGTAGCTTTCTTT.

The chain combines TRBV10-3 with TRBJ1-2; D call uncertain. The germline V gene encodes CDR1 ENHRY and CDR2 SYGVKD. The CDR3 spans 16 residues. The V gene lost 0 bases and the J gene lost 6 bases, with 17 bases spanning the gap. CDR3 in amino acids: CAISESTPEGRNGYTF. Written as DNA, the CDR3 is TGTGCCATCAGTGAGTCGACTCCTGAGGGTAGAAATGGCTACACCTTC.

The chain links TRBV14 to TRBJ2-1; 9 bases are a match to TRBD1. There are 20 residues in the CDR3. Germline V CDR1 and CDR2: SGHDN, FVKESK. Trimming cost V 4 bases and J 0 bases; bases outside gene matches: 16. The CDR3 region has the DNA TGTGCCAGCAGCCCAAGTACGAGACAGGGGGATTACAACTCCTACAATGAGCAGTTCTTC. Translation gives CASSPSTRQGDYNSYNEQFF.

The chain has TRBV2 and TRBJ1-2; TRBD1 is a possible D gene (6 bases). Trimming took 6 bases from V and 8 from J, leaving 16 bases between them. Germline V gene data show CDR1 as SNHLY and CDR2 as FYNNEI. The CDR3 runs to 13 residues. The CDR3 loop is CASRGDKPEGYTF. DNA for the CDR3: TGTGCCAGCAGGGGGGACAAACCGGAAGGCTACACCTTC.

The rearrangement links TRBV5-1 to TRBJ2-7; 8 bases agree with TRBD2. The V and J ends lost 1 base and 5 bases, in that order; junction bases with no gene match: 5. The CDR3 contains 14 residues. Germline V gene data show CDR1 as SGHRS and CDR2 as YFSETQ. CDR3 nucleotides: TGCGCCAGCAGCTTGCTGGGACTAGAAAACGAGCAGTACTTC. It specifies CASSLLGLENEQYF.